These T cell receptor beta chains were read from a single sample in a study of blood T cell repertoires in COVID-19. The table came from immunoSEQ multiplex PCR; TCRdb's copy has only in-frame clones and leaves some out. This sample has 350,000 to 550,000 clones, with 80% to 90% found just once. The sequenced sample was PBMCs or T cells enriched from blood (not recorded which). The receptors derive from a young man who had recovered from COVID-19. Each CDR3 is given with its conserved first and last residue. A D gene is named only where the DNA matches it firmly. Expanded clones get a size class; other rows say once, few or many, or leave the size out.

V gene,CDR3 length,clone size,J gene,D gene,CDR3 DNA,CDR3 protein
TRBV11-1,15,once,TRBJ2-2,TRBD1,TGTGCCAGCAGTCCACAGGGGGCGAACACCGGGGAGCTGTTTTTT,CASSPQGANTGELFF
TRBV30,15,-,TRBJ2-1,TRBD2,TGTGCCTGGAGTTTGACTAGCGGGATTCACGGTGAGCAGTTCTTC,CAWSLTSGIHGEQFF
TRBV28,16,-,TRBJ2-3,TRBD2,TGTGCCAGCAGCCCGGTGGGGGGAGGGAAAACAGATACGCAGTATTTT,CASSPVGGGKTDTQYF
TRBV2,14,-,TRBJ1-4,TRBD1,TGTGCCAGCAGGAAGACAGGGTTTGATGAAAAACTGTTTTTT,CASRKTGFDEKLFF
TRBV30,14,-,TRBJ2-7,TRBD2,TGTGCCTGGAGTGCTGGACTAGGGGCCTACGAGCAGTACTTC,CAWSAGLGAYEQYF
TRBV28,17,-,TRBJ2-2,TRBD2,TGTGCCAGCCTCGACGAACTAGCGGCAGAAAACACCGGGGAGCTGTTTTTT,CASLDELAAENTGELFF
TRBV11-2,17,-,TRBJ1-6,-,TGTGCCAGCAGCGTATGGGGCCTGAGGAAGGATAATTCACCCCTCCACTTT,CASSVWGLRKDNSPLHF
TRBV10-3,14,-,TRBJ1-1,-,TGTGCCATCAGTGCTGTTAAAAGTGAGACTGAAGCTTTCTTT,CAISAVKSETEAFF
TRBV28,16,-,TRBJ2-6,-,TGTGCCAGCAGAGTATTACAGGGCGCTGGGGCCAACGTCCTGACTTTC,CASRVLQGAGANVLTF
TRBV19,13,-,TRBJ2-6,TRBD2,TGTGCCGGGGGACTATCCGGGGCCAACGTCCTGACTTTC,CAGGLSGANVLTF
TRBV7-9,15,-,TRBJ1-1,-,TGTGCCAGCAGCTTTGGGGCAAGTGGGTACACTGAAGCTTTCTTT,CASSFGASGYTEAFF
TRBV2,15,-,TRBJ1-5,TRBD1,TGTGCCAGCGGTAGGACAGGGACCTTCAATCAGCCCCAGCATTTT,CASGRTGTFNQPQHF
TRBV2,12,-,TRBJ2-7,-,TGTGCCAGCAGCAACCGCATCGGCGAGCAGTACTTC,CASSNRIGEQYF
TRBV28,17,-,TRBJ2-7,TRBD2,TGTGCCAGCAGTTTATTTGTGGGAGGGTGGGGGATCTACGAGCAGTACTTC,CASSLFVGGWGIYEQYF
TRBV11-2,14,once,TRBJ2-7,TRBD1,TGTGCCAGCAGCCCGGGACAGGGTAGTCACGAGCAGTACTTC,CASSPGQGSHEQYF
TRBV3-1/TRBV3-2,16,-,TRBJ1-1,TRBD1,TGTGCCAGCAGTCCATTCGACAGGGTATTGAGGACTGAAGCTTTCTTT,CASSPFDRVLRTEAFF
TRBV19,15,-,TRBJ2-1,-,TGTGCCACAAAAAAAGGCAGGTCTGTGATCGATGAGCAGTTCTTC,CATKKGRSVIDEQFF
TRBV7-9,15,-,TRBJ1-2,TRBD1,TGTGCCAGCAGCTTACCCGCCGGGACAGGCGAGAGCTGCACCTTC,CASSLPAGTGESCTF
TRBV5-1,13,-,TRBJ1-2,-,TGCGCCAGCAGCTTGGAACGGAACTATGGCTACACCTTC,CASSLERNYGYTF
TRBV28,18,-,TRBJ2-6,TRBD1,TGTGCCAGCAGTTTAACACAGGGGGCTAGCTCTGGGGCCAACGTCCTGACTTTC,CASSLTQGASSGANVLTF
TRBV4-1,15,-,TRBJ1-1,-,TGCGCCAGCAGTCAGTCGCAGGGGCTGAACACTGAAGCTTTCTTT,CASSQSQGLNTEAFF
TRBV5-1,13,-,TRBJ1-1,TRBD1,TGCGCCAGCAGCTTGGACAGGGGCACTGAAGCTTTCTTT,CASSLDRGTEAFF
TRBV18,16,-,TRBJ2-1,-,TGTGCCAGCTCACCGCGGTCTGGGTTGTCCTACAATGAGCAGTTCTTC,CASSPRSGLSYNEQFF
TRBV2,14,once,TRBJ2-7,-,TGTGCCAGCACCCAGGACAGAGTCTCCTACGAGCAGTACTTC,CASTQDRVSYEQYF
TRBV28,12,once,TRBJ2-1,-,TGTGCCAGCAGACTAAGGGGGGGTGAGCAGTTCTTC,CASRLRGGEQFF
TRBV19,15,-,TRBJ2-1,TRBD2,TGTGCCAGTAGTAGACTAGCGGGAGTGGGAAATGAGCAGTTCTTC,CASSRLAGVGNEQFF
TRBV5-1,14,once,TRBJ2-5,-,TGCGCCAGCAGCTTGTACGCAGGACAAGAGACCCAGTACTTC,CASSLYAGQETQYF
TRBV6-5,14,-,TRBJ2-1,-,TGTGCCAGCAGTTACTCAGTAGCGACGGATGAGCAGTTCTTC,CASSYSVATDEQFF
TRBV5-1,12,-,TRBJ1-1,-,TGCGCCAGCAGCTTTGACAGATCCGAAGCTTTCTTT,CASSFDRSEAFF
TRBV2,11,-,TRBJ2-7,-,TGTGCCAGCAGTCAAAACTACGAGCAGTACTTC,CASSQNYEQYF
TRBV5-1,17,-,TRBJ1-3,-,TGCGCCAGCAGCTTGAGGGCAACCCAGGGTGCTGGAAACACCATATATTTT,CASSLRATQGAGNTIYF
TRBV4-2,14,-,TRBJ2-7,-,TGTGCCAGCAGCCAAGAATCATTGTCCTACGAGCAGTACTTC,CASSQESLSYEQYF
TRBV9,14,-,TRBJ1-1,-,TGTGCCAGCAGCGTAGGGGGGGGCCCCACTGAAGCTTTCTTT,CASSVGGGPTEAFF
TRBV4-1,17,-,TRBJ1-6,-,TGCGCCAGCAGCCAAGGGTCAGATCCCTTCTATAATTCACCCCTCCACTTT,CASSQGSDPFYNSPLHF
TRBV18,14,-,TRBJ1-5,-,TGTGCCAGCACGGCTGAACAGGTGAATCAGCCCCAGCATTTT,CASTAEQVNQPQHF
TRBV5-6,12,-,TRBJ2-3,-,TGTGCCAGCAGCACAGGCACAGATACGCAGTATTTT,CASSTGTDTQYF
TRBV27,15,-,TRBJ2-7,-,TGTGCCAGCAGTTCGTCCCACCAGGGGCCCTACGAGCAGTACTTC,CASSSSHQGPYEQYF
TRBV5-1,16,-,TRBJ2-1,TRBD2,TGCGCCAGCAGCGAGGCTAGCGGGATCTCCTACAATGAGCAGTTCTTC,CASSEASGISYNEQFF
TRBV18,15,-,TRBJ2-7,-,TGTGCCAGCTCACCAACGCCAGGGGATCCCTACGAGCAGTACTTC,CASSPTPGDPYEQYF
TRBV5-4,15,few,TRBJ2-1,TRBD1,TGTGCCAGCAGCCTAGACAGGGGGCGCCACAATGAGCAGTTCTTC,CASSLDRGRHNEQFF
TRBV7-9,17,once,TRBJ2-3,TRBD1,TGTGCCAGCAGCTTAGGTTTTCTGACAGGGAGCACAGATACGCAGTATTTT,CASSLGFLTGSTDTQYF
TRBV27,14,-,TRBJ2-7,TRBD1,TGTGCCAGCAGTTCCGGACAGGTGCCCTACGAGCAGTACTTC,CASSSGQVPYEQYF
TRBV19,13,-,TRBJ2-7,-,TGTGCCAGTAGTATTGGTCTAGCGTACGAGCAGTACTTC,CASSIGLAYEQYF
TRBV5-1,14,-,TRBJ2-3,TRBD2,TGCGCCAGCAGCCATGGACTAGAGACAGATACGCAGTATTTT,CASSHGLETDTQYF
TRBV6-5,14,-,TRBJ2-5,TRBD2,TGTGCCAGCAGTTACTCACCTAGCGGTGAGACCCAGTACTTC,CASSYSPSGETQYF
TRBV27,16,once,TRBJ2-7,TRBD2,TGTGCCAGCAGTCTCCGGACTAGCGGGAGCTCCTACGAGCAGTACTTC,CASSLRTSGSSYEQYF
TRBV7-8,19,-,TRBJ2-1,TRBD2,TGTGCCAGCAGCTCGTCCGGGACTAGCGGGAGAAGCTCCTACAATGAGCAGTTCTTC,CASSSSGTSGRSSYNEQFF
TRBV14,13,many,TRBJ2-7,-,TGTGCCAGCAGCCAGTCCCGGACGGGGGAGCAGTACTTC,CASSQSRTGEQYF
TRBV28,13,-,TRBJ1-2,-,TGTGCCAGCACGGTTTCCCCTAACTATGGCTACACCTTC,CASTVSPNYGYTF
TRBV9,15,-,TRBJ2-7,TRBD1,TGTGCCAGCAGCCTACCGGGGACAGGAGAGCGGGAGCAGTACTTC,CASSLPGTGEREQYF
TRBV19,15,-,TRBJ1-5,TRBD1,TGTGCCAGTGAAACGGGACAGGGGGTTGATCAGCCCCAGCATTTT,CASETGQGVDQPQHF
TRBV10-2,14,-,TRBJ2-2,TRBD2,TGCGCCAGCCTGGGACTAGCAAACACCGGGGAGCTGTTTTTT,CASLGLANTGELFF
TRBV4-1,15,-,TRBJ2-7,TRBD2,TGCGCCAGCAGCCCTAGCGGGAGGGCCGACAACGAGCAGTACTTC,CASSPSGRADNEQYF
TRBV29-1,12,-,TRBJ1-1,-,TGCAGCGTTCGCGGGCTCGGCACTGAAGCTTTCTTT,CSVRGLGTEAFF
TRBV5-1,17,-,TRBJ2-7,-,TGCGCCAGCAGCTTACCCCCCGGAGGCCCCAGCAGCTACGAGCAGTACTTC,CASSLPPGGPSSYEQYF
TRBV7-9,15,-,TRBJ2-7,-,TGTGCCAGCAGCTTAGAGGCCAGTTACTACTACGAGCAGTACTTC,CASSLEASYYYEQYF
TRBV5-5,12,-,TRBJ1-1,-,TGTGCCAGCAGCCTACTTCATGAGGCGGCTTTCTTT,CASSLLHEAAFF
TRBV10-3,18,-,TRBJ2-1,TRBD2,TGTGCCATCAGTGATGATTCGCTCGGACTAGCGGGCAACAATGAGCAGTTCTTC,CAISDDSLGLAGNNEQFF
TRBV19,18,-,TRBJ1-2,TRBD1,TGTGCCAGTAGTATAGAAGGGACAGGGGGCGCGCGGATTGGTGGCTACACCTTC,CASSIEGTGGARIGGYTF
TRBV5-1,17,-,TRBJ1-5,TRBD1,TGCGCCAGCAGCCCCGAGAGAGAAGCGGGGACAGGGCAGCCCCAGCATTTT,CASSPEREAGTGQPQHF